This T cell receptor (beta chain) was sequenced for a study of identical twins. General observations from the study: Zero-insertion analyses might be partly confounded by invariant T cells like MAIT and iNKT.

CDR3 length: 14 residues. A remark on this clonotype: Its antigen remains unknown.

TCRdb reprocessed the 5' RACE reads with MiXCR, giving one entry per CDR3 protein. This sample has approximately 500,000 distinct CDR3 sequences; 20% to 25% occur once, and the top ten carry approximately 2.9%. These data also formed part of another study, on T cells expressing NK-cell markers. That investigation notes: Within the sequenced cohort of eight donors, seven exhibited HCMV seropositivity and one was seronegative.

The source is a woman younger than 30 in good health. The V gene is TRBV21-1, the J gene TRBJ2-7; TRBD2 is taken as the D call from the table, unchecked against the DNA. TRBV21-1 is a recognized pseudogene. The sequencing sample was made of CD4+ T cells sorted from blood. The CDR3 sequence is CASSKAQRGSEQYF. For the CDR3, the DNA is TGTGCCAGCAGCAAAGCGCAGCGGGGAAGCGAGCAGTACTTC.